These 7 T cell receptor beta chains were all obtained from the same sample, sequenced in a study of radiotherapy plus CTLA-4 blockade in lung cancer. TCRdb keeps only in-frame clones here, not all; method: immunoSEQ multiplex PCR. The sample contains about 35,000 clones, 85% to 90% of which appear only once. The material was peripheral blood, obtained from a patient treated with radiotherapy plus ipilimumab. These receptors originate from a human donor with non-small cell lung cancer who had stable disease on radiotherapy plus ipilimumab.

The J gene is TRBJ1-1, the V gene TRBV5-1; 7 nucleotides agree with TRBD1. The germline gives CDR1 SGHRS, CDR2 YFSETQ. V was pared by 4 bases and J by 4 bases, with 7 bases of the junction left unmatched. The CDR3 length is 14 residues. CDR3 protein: CASSRSQGGTEAFF. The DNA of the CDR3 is TGCGCCAGCAGCCGTTCTCAGGGGGGCACTGAAGCTTTCTTT.

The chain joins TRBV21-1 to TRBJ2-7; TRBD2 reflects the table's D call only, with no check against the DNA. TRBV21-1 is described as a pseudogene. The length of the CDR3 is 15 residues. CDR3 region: CASSEGKGNSYEQYF. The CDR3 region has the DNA TGTGCCAGCAGCGAGGGAAAAGGGAACTCCTACGAGCAGTACTTC.

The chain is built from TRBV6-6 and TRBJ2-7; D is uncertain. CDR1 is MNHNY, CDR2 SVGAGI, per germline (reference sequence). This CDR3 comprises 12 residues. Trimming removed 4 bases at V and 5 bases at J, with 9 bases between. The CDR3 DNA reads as TGTGCCAGCAGTTCCCCTTCAGACGAGCAGTACTTC. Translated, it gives CASSSPSDEQYF.

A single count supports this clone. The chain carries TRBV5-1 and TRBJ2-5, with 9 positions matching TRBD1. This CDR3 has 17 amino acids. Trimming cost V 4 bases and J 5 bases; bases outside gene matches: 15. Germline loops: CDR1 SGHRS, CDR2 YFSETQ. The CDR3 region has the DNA TGCGCCAGCAGCCCCTGGTCGGGGACAGGGCAGGTGGAGACCCAGTACTTC. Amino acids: CASSPWSGTGQVETQYF.

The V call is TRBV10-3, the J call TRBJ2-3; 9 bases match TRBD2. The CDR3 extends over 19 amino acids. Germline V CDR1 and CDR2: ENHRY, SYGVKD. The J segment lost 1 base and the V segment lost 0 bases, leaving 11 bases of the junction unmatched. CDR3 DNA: TGTGCCATCAGTGAGTCCAACGGCCCGGCTAGCGGGGGCACAGATACGCAGTATTTT. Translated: CAISESNGPASGGTDTQYF.

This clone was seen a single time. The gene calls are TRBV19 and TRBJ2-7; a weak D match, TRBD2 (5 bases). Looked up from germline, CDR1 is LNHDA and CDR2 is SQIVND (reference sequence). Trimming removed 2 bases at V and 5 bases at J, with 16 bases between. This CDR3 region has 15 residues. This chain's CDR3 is CASSISASPSHEQYF. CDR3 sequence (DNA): TGTGCCAGTAGTATATCGGCTAGCCCCTCGCACGAGCAGTACTTC.

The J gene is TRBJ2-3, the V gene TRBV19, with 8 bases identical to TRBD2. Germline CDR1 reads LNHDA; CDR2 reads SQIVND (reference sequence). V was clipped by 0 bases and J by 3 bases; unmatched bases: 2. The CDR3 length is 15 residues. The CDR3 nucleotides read TGTGCCAGTAGTATAGAAAGCGGGGGAACAGATACGCAGTATTTT. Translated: CASSIESGGTDTQYF.